The next 8 T cell receptor beta chains were all read from a single sample in a study of identical twins. TCRdb re-called the 5' RACE reads through MiXCR, storing one row per CDR3 protein. The sample shows about 700,000 distinct CDR3 sequences, more than 6.5% of them seen only once. These records were also assigned to another study, of yellow fever vaccine responses in identical twins.

What was sequenced was PBMCs. Receptor source: a woman between 18 and 30 years old in good health.

This clonotype occurred a few times. The rearrangement joins TRBV3-1 to TRBJ2-3, with TRBD2 as a possible D gene (5 bases). From germline, CDR1 is LGHDT and CDR2 YNNKEL (reference sequence). V was clipped by 1 base and J by 0 bases, with 20 bases between them. This CDR3 has 19 amino acids. CDR3 DNA: TGTGCCAGCAGCCAAGGAATGATGCGTAGTAGCGTTAGCACAGATACGCAGTATTTT. The encoded protein is CASSQGMMRSSVSTDTQYF.

The table lists this clonotype with a few counts. V is TRBV28 and J is TRBJ2-7, with TRBD1 matching 8 bases. From germline, CDR1 is MDHEN and CDR2 SYDVKM. V trimming: 5 bases; J trimming: 0 bases; junction bases outside the gene matches: 12. The CDR3 is 17 residues long. The CDR3, as DNA: TGTGCCAGCAGTCCGGCCCCCCGGGACAGGAGCTCCTACGAGCAGTACTTC. Translating it yields CASSPAPRDRSSYEQYF.

This clonotype appeared a few times. The chain employs TRBV28 and TRBJ2-6; 7 bases agree with TRBD2. Trimming at V came to 6 bases and at J to 2 bases, leaving 7 bases not matched to a gene. The CDR3 totals 16 residues. Per the germline V gene, CDR1 is MDHEN and CDR2 is SYDVKM. The CDR3 sequence is CASRGGGGAGANVLTF. The CDR3 region has the DNA TGTGCCAGCAGAGGCGGCGGGGGAGCTGGGGCCAACGTCCTGACTTTC.

Many counts were recorded for this clonotype. The chain is built from TRBV6-5 and TRBJ2-1, with TRBD2 identical over 9 bases. Per germline, CDR1 MNHEY and CDR2 SVGAGI. CDR3 size: 17 residues. With V trimmed by 0 bases and J by 7 bases, 10 bases remained unmatched. The CDR3 DNA reads TGTGCCAGCAGTTACTCGCACGTAGCGGGAGCATCTAATGAGCAGTTCTTC. It codes for CASSYSHVAGASNEQFF.

J is TRBJ2-1 and V is TRBV28, with D possibly matching TRBD1 (5 bases). Trimming removed 5 bases at V and 5 bases at J, with 13 bases between. Germline V gives CDR1 MDHEN, CDR2 SYDVKM. This CDR3 contains 14 residues. The CDR3 DNA follows: TGTGCCAGCAGTCCTGGGGCTAAGAACAATGAGCAGTTCTTC. As protein: CASSPGAKNNEQFF. The full variable domain, completed using reference TRBV28 and TRBJ2-1, is DVKVTQSSRYLVKRTGEKVFLECVQDMDHENMFWYRQDPGLGLRLIYFSYDVKMKEKGDIPEGYSVSREKKERFSLILESASTNQTSMYLCASSPGAKNNEQFFGPGTRLTVL.

This clonotype was counted at least ten times. The chain links TRBV10-3 to TRBJ1-6, with 9 bases identical to TRBD1. J gave up 8 bases and V 3 bases, and 17 bases lay outside the gene matches. The germline V gene has CDR1 ENHRY and CDR2 SYGVKD. The CDR3 totals 19 residues. The CDR3 DNA reads as TGTGCCATCAGTGACCCATCCCCGGGACAGGGAAATCAGGATTCACCCCTCCACTTT. Protein: CAISDPSPGQGNQDSPLHF.

This clonotype showed up just a few times. The V gene is TRBV30, the J gene TRBJ1-6; no clear D gene. The germline CDR1 and CDR2 sequences are GTSNPN and SVGIG (reference sequence). The CDR3 covers 14 residues. The germline V and J ends were trimmed by 1 base and 7 bases, with 11 bases remaining between them. In nucleotides, the CDR3 is TGTGCCTGGAGTGGGGTTGGCTGGAATTCACCCCTCCACTTT. Protein product: CAWSGVGWNSPLHF.

This chain links TRBV4-3 with TRBJ1-2, with 8 bases lining up with TRBD1. Trimming cost V 0 bases and J 4 bases; bases outside gene matches: 4. Per germline, CDR1 LGHNA and CDR2 YSLEER. This CDR3 region has 15 residues. CDR3 bases: TGCGCCAGCAGCCAAGAGATAGGACAGGGCTATGGCTACACCTTC. It translates to CASSQEIGQGYGYTF.